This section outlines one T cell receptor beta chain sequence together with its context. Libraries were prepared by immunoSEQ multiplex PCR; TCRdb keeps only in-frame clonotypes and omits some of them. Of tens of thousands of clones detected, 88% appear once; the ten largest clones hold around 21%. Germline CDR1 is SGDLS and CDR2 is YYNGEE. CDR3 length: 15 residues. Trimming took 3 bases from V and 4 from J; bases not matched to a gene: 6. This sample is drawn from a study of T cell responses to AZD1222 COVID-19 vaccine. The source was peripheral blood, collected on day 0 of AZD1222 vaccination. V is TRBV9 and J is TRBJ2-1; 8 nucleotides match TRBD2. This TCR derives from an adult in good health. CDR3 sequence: CASSGPGLEYNEQFF. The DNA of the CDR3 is TGTGCCAGCAGCGGACCGGGACTAGAGTACAATGAGCAGTTCTTC.